This is a list of T cell receptor beta chains from one sample in a study of response to subunit inactivated influenza vaccine. TCRdb reprocessed the RT-PCR reads with MiXCR, giving one entry per CDR3 protein. The sample has about 180,000 distinct CDR3 sequences; around 9% are singletons. The material was non-naive T cells sorted from PBMCs, obtained on the day of vaccination. The receptors here all came from a man between 45 and 60 years old who received an inactivated influenza vaccine. Each CDR3 is given with its conserved first and last residue. Fields, in order: CDR3 length, J gene, V gene, CDR3 protein.

cdr3_length: 14
j_call: TRBJ2-1
v_call: TRBV28
cdr3_aa: CASKTGQGNNEQFF

cdr3_length: 16
j_call: TRBJ1-2
v_call: TRBV28
cdr3_aa: CASSPPEGRTNYGYTF

cdr3_length: 17
j_call: TRBJ2-1
v_call: TRBV14
cdr3_aa: CASSHAPGLGTYKEQFF

cdr3_length: 13
j_call: TRBJ1-6
v_call: TRBV11-2
cdr3_aa: CASSPQTEHPLHF

cdr3_length: 13
j_call: TRBJ1-5
v_call: TRBV2
cdr3_aa: CASSEDRAGVQHF

cdr3_length: 15
j_call: TRBJ1-5
v_call: TRBV9
cdr3_aa: CASSATPWSNQPQHF

cdr3_length: 19
j_call: TRBJ2-1
v_call: TRBV4-1
cdr3_aa: CASSQGRLGAESSYNEQFF

cdr3_length: 15
j_call: TRBJ1-3
v_call: TRBV7-8
cdr3_aa: CASLQGRDSGNTIYF

cdr3_length: 13
j_call: TRBJ2-7
v_call: TRBV3-1
cdr3_aa: CASSRVQGYEQYF

cdr3_length: 13
j_call: TRBJ1-6
v_call: TRBV6-6
cdr3_aa: CASSSDSQGPLHF

cdr3_length: 12
j_call: TRBJ2-5
v_call: TRBV3-1
cdr3_aa: CASSLKWETQYF

cdr3_length: 14
j_call: TRBJ2-2
v_call: TRBV5-1
cdr3_aa: CASSPVGRTGELFF

cdr3_length: 15
j_call: TRBJ2-1
v_call: TRBV27
cdr3_aa: CASSLAGVGVSEQFF

cdr3_length: 15
j_call: TRBJ2-5
v_call: TRBV4-3
cdr3_aa: CASSQDLVPGETQYF

cdr3_length: 15
j_call: TRBJ2-7
v_call: TRBV11-2
cdr3_aa: CASSLDRGSSYEQYF

cdr3_length: 16
j_call: TRBJ2-1
v_call: TRBV3-1
cdr3_aa: CASSQNSGFSYNEQFF

cdr3_length: 16
j_call: TRBJ2-1
v_call: TRBV7-2
cdr3_aa: CASSLTGGAWDNEQFF

cdr3_length: 8
j_call: TRBJ2-1
v_call: TRBV29-1
cdr3_aa: CSVEEGVF

cdr3_length: 17
j_call: TRBJ2-1
v_call: TRBV9
cdr3_aa: CASSVSRGASSYNEQFF

cdr3_length: 13
j_call: TRBJ2-7
v_call: TRBV19
cdr3_aa: CASTAGGPYEQYF

cdr3_length: 15
j_call: TRBJ1-1
v_call: TRBV6-2/TRBV6-3
cdr3_aa: CASSYSPTGKAEAFF

cdr3_length: 14
j_call: TRBJ1-2
v_call: TRBV29-1
cdr3_aa: CSVAPGGWSYGYTF

cdr3_length: 15
j_call: TRBJ2-7
v_call: TRBV4-3
cdr3_aa: CASSQEMTSSYEQYF

cdr3_length: 12
j_call: TRBJ2-1
v_call: TRBV29-1
cdr3_aa: CSVNRGPNEQFF

cdr3_length: 14
j_call: TRBJ1-1
v_call: TRBV20-1
cdr3_aa: CSARRAITSTEAFF

cdr3_length: 16
j_call: TRBJ2-1
v_call: TRBV6-2/TRBV6-3
cdr3_aa: CASSYSSGGANNEQFF